This is a list of T cell receptor beta chains from one sample in a study of human T cells and chemical hapten exposure. TCRdb reprocessed the RACE reads via MiXCR and lists one record per CDR3 protein. The sample gives about 120,000 distinct CDR3 sequences, about 14% of which show up once; 2.8% is in the top ten. The sample here was whole blood, taken in connection with sensitization to the hapten diphenylcyclopropenone (DPC). These receptors originate from a woman aged 18-29 years with alopecia areata. Some clones in this sample may be carry-over from other donors' samples. The CDR3 runs from the conserved cysteine through the conserved F or W. Each record gives: D gene, V gene, J gene, clone size, CDR3 protein, CDR3 DNA. The D gene is left open where the match is weak. Size is stated for part of the rows, as once, few or many counts, or as a class when the clone is expanded.

d_call: NA
v_call: TRBV11-2
j_call: TRBJ2-6
clone_size: NA
cdr3_aa: CASSLQVPGANVLTF
cdr3_nt: TGTGCCAGCAGCCTACAGGTTCCCGGGGCCAACGTCCTGACTTTC

d_call: TRBD1
v_call: TRBV20-1
j_call: TRBJ2-3
clone_size: NA
cdr3_aa: CSARGHRGYTDTQYF
cdr3_nt: TGCAGTGCTAGAGGTCACAGGGGATACACAGATACGCAGTATTTT

d_call: NA
v_call: TRBV4-3
j_call: TRBJ1-2
clone_size: few
cdr3_aa: CASSQGAEGDGYTF
cdr3_nt: TGCGCCAGCAGCCAAGGCGCGGAGGGGGATGGCTACACCTTC

d_call: NA
v_call: TRBV30
j_call: TRBJ2-3
clone_size: many
cdr3_aa: CAWSVDYPTDTQYF
cdr3_nt: TGTGCCTGGAGTGTGGACTACCCCACAGATACGCAGTATTTT

d_call: NA
v_call: TRBV5-5
j_call: TRBJ2-3
clone_size: NA
cdr3_aa: CASSYIRLTDTQYF
cdr3_nt: TGTGCCAGCAGCTACATCAGGCTCACAGATACGCAGTATTTT

d_call: NA
v_call: TRBV19
j_call: TRBJ1-4
clone_size: many
cdr3_aa: CASGLATNEKLFF
cdr3_nt: TGTGCCAGCGGCCTTGCAACTAATGAAAAACTGTTTTTT

d_call: TRBD2
v_call: TRBV20-1
j_call: TRBJ2-1
clone_size: many
cdr3_aa: CSARGLAGARSYNEQFF
cdr3_nt: TGCAGTGCTAGGGGACTAGCGGGGGCCCGCTCCTACAATGAGCAGTTCTTC

d_call: NA
v_call: TRBV7-2
j_call: TRBJ1-2
clone_size: NA
cdr3_aa: CASSPPGLGIYGYTF
cdr3_nt: TGTGCCAGCAGCCCGCCAGGTCTTGGAATCTATGGCTACACCTTC

d_call: NA
v_call: TRBV12-5
j_call: TRBJ1-3
clone_size: few
cdr3_aa: CASGFFSTELSGNTIYF
cdr3_nt: TGTGCTAGTGGTTTTTTCTCGACAGAGCTCTCTGGAAACACCATATATTTT

d_call: TRBD2
v_call: TRBV6-2/TRBV6-3
j_call: TRBJ2-7
clone_size: many
cdr3_aa: CASSPRGAGETYEQYF
cdr3_nt: TGTGCCAGCAGTCCTCGAGGCGCGGGGGAAACCTACGAGCAGTACTTC

d_call: NA
v_call: TRBV5-1
j_call: TRBJ2-3
clone_size: few
cdr3_aa: CASRKDIGTDTQYF
cdr3_nt: TGCGCCAGCAGGAAGGACATCGGCACAGATACGCAGTATTTT

d_call: NA
v_call: TRBV29-1
j_call: TRBJ2-3
clone_size: NA
cdr3_aa: CSVRISTDTQYF
cdr3_nt: TGCAGCGTGAGGATTAGCACAGATACGCAGTATTTT

d_call: TRBD2
v_call: TRBV4-1
j_call: TRBJ2-1
clone_size: many
cdr3_aa: CASSPGLAEYNEQFF
cdr3_nt: TGCGCCAGCAGCCCCGGACTAGCGGAATACAATGAGCAGTTCTTC

d_call: TRBD1
v_call: TRBV27
j_call: TRBJ1-2
clone_size: many
cdr3_aa: CASHPGTGLNYGYTF
cdr3_nt: TGTGCCAGCCATCCAGGGACAGGCCTAAACTATGGCTACACCTTC

d_call: NA
v_call: TRBV7-2
j_call: TRBJ2-7
clone_size: few
cdr3_aa: CASSSPVTEQYF
cdr3_nt: TGTGCCAGCAGCTCCCCCGTTACTGAGCAGTACTTC

d_call: NA
v_call: TRBV30
j_call: TRBJ1-6
clone_size: NA
cdr3_aa: CAWSVGQGGNSPLHF
cdr3_nt: TGTGCCTGGAGTGTGGGTCAAGGGGGAAATTCACCCCTCCACTTT

d_call: NA
v_call: TRBV27
j_call: TRBJ2-7
clone_size: few
cdr3_aa: CASRKEQGTIPSYEQYF
cdr3_nt: TGTGCCAGCAGGAAGGAGCAGGGGACGATCCCGTCCTACGAGCAGTACTTC

d_call: TRBD1
v_call: TRBV7-9
j_call: TRBJ2-3
clone_size: many
cdr3_aa: CASSSRGPPDTQYF
cdr3_nt: TGTGCCAGCAGCTCCAGGGGGCCTCCAGATACGCAGTATTTT

d_call: TRBD1
v_call: TRBV9
j_call: TRBJ1-1
clone_size: NA
cdr3_aa: CASSVGTGSTEAFF
cdr3_nt: TGTGCCAGCAGCGTCGGGACAGGGTCCACTGAAGCTTTCTTT

d_call: NA
v_call: TRBV4-3
j_call: TRBJ1-4
clone_size: many
cdr3_aa: CASSQLNPATNEKLFF
cdr3_nt: TGCGCCAGCAGCCAACTTAACCCTGCAACTAATGAAAAACTGTTTTTT

d_call: NA
v_call: TRBV20-1
j_call: TRBJ2-5
clone_size: many
cdr3_aa: CSARDGNRETQYF
cdr3_nt: TGCAGTGCTAGAGATGGGAATCGAGAGACCCAGTACTTC

d_call: NA
v_call: TRBV6-5
j_call: TRBJ2-3
clone_size: few
cdr3_aa: CASRATGTDTQYF
cdr3_nt: TGTGCCAGCAGGGCCACGGGCACAGATACGCAGTATTTT

d_call: NA
v_call: TRBV3-1
j_call: TRBJ2-1
clone_size: few
cdr3_aa: CASSPFSGPGNEQFF
cdr3_nt: TGTGCCAGCAGCCCCTTTAGCGGTCCCGGCAATGAGCAGTTCTTC

d_call: NA
v_call: TRBV21-1
j_call: TRBJ2-1
clone_size: few
cdr3_aa: CASITGDNEQFF
cdr3_nt: TGTGCCAGCATAACCGGGGACAATGAGCAGTTCTTC

d_call: NA
v_call: TRBV6-5
j_call: TRBJ2-7
clone_size: NA
cdr3_aa: CASRNYADEQYF
cdr3_nt: TGTGCCAGCAGAAACTACGCCGACGAGCAGTACTTC

d_call: TRBD1
v_call: TRBV11-2
j_call: TRBJ1-1
clone_size: few
cdr3_aa: CASSLDRGHTEAFF
cdr3_nt: TGTGCCAGCAGCTTGGACAGGGGACACACTGAAGCTTTCTTT

d_call: NA
v_call: TRBV15
j_call: TRBJ2-7
clone_size: few
cdr3_aa: CATSSLRTPGNSYEQYF
cdr3_nt: TGTGCCACCAGCAGCTTAAGGACGCCAGGGAATTCCTACGAGCAGTACTTC

d_call: NA
v_call: TRBV7-2
j_call: TRBJ2-7
clone_size: NA
cdr3_aa: CASSLRVPSSYEQYF
cdr3_nt: TGTGCCAGCAGCTTACGGGTCCCTAGCTCCTACGAGCAGTACTTC

d_call: NA
v_call: TRBV7-9
j_call: TRBJ1-2
clone_size: many
cdr3_aa: CASTWQDSMSGYTF
cdr3_nt: TGTGCCAGCACCTGGCAAGATTCGATGTCTGGCTACACCTTC

d_call: TRBD2
v_call: TRBV29-1
j_call: TRBJ2-4
clone_size: NA
cdr3_aa: CSVALAENIQYF
cdr3_nt: TGCAGCGTTGCACTAGCGGAGAACATTCAGTACTTC

d_call: NA
v_call: TRBV7-2
j_call: TRBJ1-2
clone_size: few
cdr3_aa: CASSFSGTTTYGYTF
cdr3_nt: TGTGCCAGCAGCTTCTCCGGGACAACCACCTATGGCTACACCTTC

d_call: NA
v_call: TRBV4-3
j_call: TRBJ1-1
clone_size: NA
cdr3_aa: CASSQDRGLEAFF
cdr3_nt: TGCGCCAGCAGCCAAGATAGGGGCCTTGAAGCTTTCTTT

d_call: NA
v_call: TRBV6-5
j_call: TRBJ1-2
clone_size: NA
cdr3_aa: CASSRYDAHGTDYGYTF
cdr3_nt: TGTGCCAGCAGCCGCTACGACGCCCACGGGACGGACTATGGCTACACCTTC

d_call: NA
v_call: TRBV29-1
j_call: TRBJ2-7
clone_size: many
cdr3_aa: CSVDVGGSGNEQYF
cdr3_nt: TGCAGCGTTGACGTGGGGGGTAGCGGAAACGAGCAGTACTTC

d_call: TRBD1
v_call: TRBV28
j_call: TRBJ2-7
clone_size: few
cdr3_aa: CASSGGQETYEQYF
cdr3_nt: TGTGCCAGCAGTGGGGGACAGGAAACCTACGAGCAGTACTTC

d_call: NA
v_call: TRBV7-6
j_call: TRBJ1-2
clone_size: few
cdr3_aa: CASSLAPWGRGSGYTF
cdr3_nt: TGTGCCAGCAGCTTAGCGCCCTGGGGCAGGGGTAGTGGCTACACCTTC

d_call: TRBD2
v_call: TRBV5-1
j_call: TRBJ2-7
clone_size: NA
cdr3_aa: CASSLSSGGYEQYF
cdr3_nt: TGCGCCAGCAGCTTGTCTAGCGGGGGCTACGAGCAGTACTTC

d_call: TRBD2
v_call: TRBV6-1
j_call: TRBJ2-2
clone_size: few
cdr3_aa: CASSDIGGAPNTGELFF
cdr3_nt: TGTGCCAGCAGTGACATCGGGGGGGCTCCGAACACCGGGGAGCTGTTTTTT

d_call: NA
v_call: TRBV2
j_call: TRBJ2-5
clone_size: few
cdr3_aa: CASSGHRDTLEETQYF
cdr3_nt: TGTGCCAGCAGTGGTCACAGAGATACACTTGAAGAGACCCAGTACTTC

d_call: NA
v_call: TRBV7-9
j_call: TRBJ1-6
clone_size: NA
cdr3_aa: CASSSYSPLHF
cdr3_nt: TGTGCCAGCAGCTCTTATTCACCCCTCCACTTT